This T cell receptor (beta chain) was sequenced in a study of T cells in Graves' hyperthyroidism and ophthalmopathy. Study-level results: Separation of ophthalmopathy from stable hyperthyroidism was achieved by a 13 V-J model. Within blood appeared most thyroid clonotypes that had expanded above 0.001. The model foresaw ophthalmopathy a median around seven months prior to onset.

Germline assignment: CDR1 SGHTA and CDR2 FQGNSA. The CDR3 loop spans 15 amino acids. V lost 5 bases to trimming and J lost 6 bases; unmatched junction nucleotides: 10. There are many counts of this clonotype. Its matching antigen is unknown. Lactation, pregnancy, other autoimmune disease or uncontrolled infection led to exclusion of patients. RNA transcripts provided the source from which TCR beta CDR3 regions were amplified. Researchers ran a first-round RT-PCR on the TCR CDR3 using the HTBI primer set. Using its own MiXCR run on the multiplex PCR reads, TCRdb lists one record per CDR3 protein. Counted here are a few hundred thousand distinct CDR3 sequences, 15% occurring once; the ten biggest clones make up about 20%.

Sequenced: blood. V and J are TRBV7-2 and TRBJ2-5; TRBD2 matches 9 bases. The TCR was taken from a woman aged 60-70 years with Graves' ophthalmopathy. The CDR3: CASSKDLAGTKTQYF. The CDR3 bases are TGTGCCAGCAGCAAAGACCTAGCGGGAACAAAGACCCAGTACTTC.